This T cell receptor (beta chain) was found in a study of shared clonotypes between healthy human individuals. The wider study: Contributing individuals were two females and a few males aged 18 to 49.

Study findings and constraints: A reduction in generation probabilities was seen for non-shared clonotypes relative to those shared by all four donors. Measured sharing among donors was expected to vary with sequencing depth.

The data were produced by immunoSEQ multiplex PCR, yet TCRdb's version contains in-frame clones alone and is incomplete. The table records about 2.2 million clones, about 92% of them present only once. Notes on this clone: No antigen is known for it.

This CDR3 has 13 amino acids. The V end was cut by 5 bases, the J end by 2 bases, with 10 bases between. From germline, CDR1 is MNHEY and CDR2 SMNVEV (reference sequence). Positive CCR7 selection of CD45RO-negative cells yielded the naive CD8 cells, and terminally differentiated effector memory CD45RA+ cells were excluded. This receptor was identified in a man between 18 and 29 years old in good health. Some clones in this sample may be carry-over from other donors' samples. Sequenced: naive CD8+ T cells from PBMCs. J is TRBJ2-7 and V is TRBV27; weak D call: TRBD2 (6 bases). The CDR3 is CASSVRRAYEQYF. CDR3 sequence (DNA): TGTGCCAGCAGTGTCCGGAGGGCCTACGAGCAGTACTTC.